This T cell receptor beta chain was sequenced for a study of OX40 agonist ivuxolimab in advanced cancers. Study-level information: A history of anti-PD-1, anti-PD-L1 or anti-CTLA-4 therapy was acceptable, and about 40% had some. Three patients, one with hepatocellular carcinoma and two with cutaneous melanoma, responded partially. Study outcomes and limitations: People who partly responded at 0.1-3.0 mg/kg had some of the least clonal expansion seen.

Clones were sequenced by immunoSEQ multiplex PCR, and TCRdb holds only the in-frame ones, with some missing. The profile covers about 66,000 clones, with over 65% appearing a single time and around 0.63% taken by the ten largest. The CDR3 covers 15 residues. Per the germline V gene, CDR1 is MNHNS and CDR2 is SASEGT. Trimming removed 2 bases from V and 4 bases from J, with 15 bases in between. To note about this clone: The antigen remains undetermined.

The source was CD4+ or CD8+ T cells sorted from blood, collected in a trial of the OX40 agonist ivuxolimab. The genes are TRBV6-1 and TRBJ2-7, with TRBD1 as a possible D gene (7 bases). The TCR was taken from an adult with an advanced solid tumor such as melanoma, head and neck, liver or kidney cancer. CDR3 sequence: CASSESGRGAYEQYF. The CDR3, as DNA: TGTGCCAGCAGTGAAAGTGGCAGGGGGGCATACGAGCAGTACTTC.